This T cell receptor (beta chain) was found in a study of T cell repertoires in cytomegalovirus infection. Study background: CMV epitopes, recently identified HLA-C-restricted and well-studied HLA-B-restricted, were used. CMV infection and matching HLA type were both indicated by public TCR beta signatures. General study findings and limits: Using cumulative public TCR beta family frequency, the authors identified those who carried CMV together with the relevant HLA. Predominance within the ex vivo response was attributable to HLA-C-restricted CMV-specific TCR beta clonotypes.

TCRdb called the reads again in MiXCR, with one record for every CDR3 protein. Of roughly 990,000 distinct CDR3 sequences in the sample, roughly 30% were seen once. This clonotype was recorded a few times. The antigen is not known. Germline values: CDR1 MGHRA, CDR2 YSYEKL. This CDR3 is 15 amino acids long. With V trimmed by 5 bases and J by 3 bases, 6 bases remained unmatched. This specimen consisted of cultured CD8+ T cells from PBMCs, obtained from culture after CMV antigen stimulation. This sequence was found in a human donor in good health (CMV status not recorded). Some clones in this sample may be carry-over from other donors' samples. J is TRBJ1-4 and V is TRBV4-1, with 7 bases that match TRBD1. The DNA of the CDR3 is TGCGCCAGCAGCGGATACAGGGGAGCTAATGAAAAACTGTTTTTT. This codes for CASSGYRGANEKLFF.